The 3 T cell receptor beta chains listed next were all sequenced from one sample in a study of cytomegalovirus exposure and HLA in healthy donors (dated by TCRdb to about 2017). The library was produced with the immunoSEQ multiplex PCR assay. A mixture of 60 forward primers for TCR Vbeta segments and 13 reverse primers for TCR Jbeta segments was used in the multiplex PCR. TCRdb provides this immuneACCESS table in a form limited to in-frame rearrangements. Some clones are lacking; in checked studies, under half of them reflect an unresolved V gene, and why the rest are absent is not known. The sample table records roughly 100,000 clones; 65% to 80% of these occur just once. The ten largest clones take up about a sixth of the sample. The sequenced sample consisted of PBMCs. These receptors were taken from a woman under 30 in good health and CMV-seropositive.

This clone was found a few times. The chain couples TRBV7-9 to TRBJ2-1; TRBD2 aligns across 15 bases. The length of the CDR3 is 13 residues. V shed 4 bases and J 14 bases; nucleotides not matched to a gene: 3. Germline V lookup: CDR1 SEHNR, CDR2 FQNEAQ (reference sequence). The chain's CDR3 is CASSSRTSGGEFF. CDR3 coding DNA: TGTGCCAGCAGCTCCCGGACTAGCGGGGGGGAGTTCTTC.

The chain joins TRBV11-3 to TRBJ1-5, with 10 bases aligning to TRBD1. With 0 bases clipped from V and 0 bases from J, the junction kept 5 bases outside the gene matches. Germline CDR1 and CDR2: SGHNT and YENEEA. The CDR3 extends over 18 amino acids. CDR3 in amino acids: CASSLESGTGASNQPQHF. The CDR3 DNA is TGTGCCAGCAGCTTAGAGTCCGGGACAGGGGCTAGCAATCAGCCCCAGCATTTT.

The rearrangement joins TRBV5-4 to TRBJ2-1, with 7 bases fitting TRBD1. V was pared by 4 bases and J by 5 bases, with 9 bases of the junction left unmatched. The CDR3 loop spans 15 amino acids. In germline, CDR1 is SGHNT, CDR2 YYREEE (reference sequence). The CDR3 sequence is CASSPRQGTNNEQFF. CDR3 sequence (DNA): TGTGCCAGCAGCCCAAGACAGGGTACCAACAATGAGCAGTTCTTC.